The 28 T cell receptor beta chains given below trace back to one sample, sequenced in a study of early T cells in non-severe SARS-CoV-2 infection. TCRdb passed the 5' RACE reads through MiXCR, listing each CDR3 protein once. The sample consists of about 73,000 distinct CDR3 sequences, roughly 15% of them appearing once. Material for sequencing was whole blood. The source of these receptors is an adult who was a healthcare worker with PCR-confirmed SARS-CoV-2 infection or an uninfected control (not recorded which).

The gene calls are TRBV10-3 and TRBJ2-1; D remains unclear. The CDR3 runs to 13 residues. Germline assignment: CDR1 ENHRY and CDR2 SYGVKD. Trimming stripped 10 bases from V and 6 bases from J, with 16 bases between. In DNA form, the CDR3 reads TGTGCCACACTCCCAGACACCTTCAATGAGCAGTTCTTC. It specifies CATLPDTFNEQFF.

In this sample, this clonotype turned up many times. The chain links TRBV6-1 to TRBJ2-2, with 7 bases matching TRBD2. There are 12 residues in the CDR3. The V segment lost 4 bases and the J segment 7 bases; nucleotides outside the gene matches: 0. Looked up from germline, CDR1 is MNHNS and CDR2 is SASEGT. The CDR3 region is CASSVAGGELFF. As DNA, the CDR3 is TGTGCCAGCAGTGTAGCGGGCGGGGAGCTGTTTTTT.

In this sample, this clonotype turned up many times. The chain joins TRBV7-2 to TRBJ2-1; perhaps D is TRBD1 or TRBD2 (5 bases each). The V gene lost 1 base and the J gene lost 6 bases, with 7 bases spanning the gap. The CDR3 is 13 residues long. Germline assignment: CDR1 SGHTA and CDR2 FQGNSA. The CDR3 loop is CASSLGGFNEQFF. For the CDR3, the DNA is TGTGCCAGCAGCTTAGGGGGGTTCAATGAGCAGTTCTTC.

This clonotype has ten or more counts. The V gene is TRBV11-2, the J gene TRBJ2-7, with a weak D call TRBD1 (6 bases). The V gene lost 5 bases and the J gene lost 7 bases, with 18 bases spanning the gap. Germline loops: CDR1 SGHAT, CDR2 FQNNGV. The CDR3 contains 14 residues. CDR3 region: CASSTLLTGREQYF. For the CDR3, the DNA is TGTGCCAGCAGCACCCTTCTGACAGGACGGGAGCAGTACTTC.

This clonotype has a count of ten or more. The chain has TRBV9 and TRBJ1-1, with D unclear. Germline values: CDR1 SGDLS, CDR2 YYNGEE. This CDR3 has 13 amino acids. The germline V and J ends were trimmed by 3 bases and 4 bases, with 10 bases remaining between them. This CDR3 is CASSAALRTEAFF. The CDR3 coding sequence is TGTGCCAGCAGCGCAGCCCTCCGCACTGAAGCTTTCTTT.

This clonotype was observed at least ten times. The CDR3 nucleotides read TGCAGTGCCTCTTCGGGGAATACCTACGAGCAGTACTTC. Its protein product is CSASSGNTYEQYF. V and J are TRBV20-1 and TRBJ2-7, with D possibly matching TRBD2 (5 bases). V gave up 6 bases and J gave up 2 bases, with 14 bases separating them. The V gene's germline CDR1 is DFQATT and CDR2 SNEGSKA (reference sequence). The CDR3 has 13 residues.

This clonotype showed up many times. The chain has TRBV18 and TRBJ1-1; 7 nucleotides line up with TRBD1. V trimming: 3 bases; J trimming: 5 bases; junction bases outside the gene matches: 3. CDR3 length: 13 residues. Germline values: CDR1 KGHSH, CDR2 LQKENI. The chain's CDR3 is CASSPQQGTEAFF. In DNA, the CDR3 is TGTGCCAGCTCACCCCAACAGGGGACTGAAGCTTTCTTT.

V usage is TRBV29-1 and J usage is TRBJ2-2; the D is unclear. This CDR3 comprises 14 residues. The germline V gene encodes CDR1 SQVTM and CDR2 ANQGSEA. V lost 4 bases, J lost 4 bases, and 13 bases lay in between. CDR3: CSVGSSQTTGELFF. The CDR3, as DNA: TGCAGCGTTGGGTCTTCACAGACCACCGGGGAGCTGTTTTTT.

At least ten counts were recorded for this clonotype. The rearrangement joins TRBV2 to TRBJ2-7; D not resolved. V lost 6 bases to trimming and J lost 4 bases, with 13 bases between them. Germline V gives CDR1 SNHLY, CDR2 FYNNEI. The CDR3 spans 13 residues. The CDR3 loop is CASRTPPEYEQYF. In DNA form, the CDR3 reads TGTGCCAGCAGGACCCCTCCGGAGTACGAGCAGTACTTC.

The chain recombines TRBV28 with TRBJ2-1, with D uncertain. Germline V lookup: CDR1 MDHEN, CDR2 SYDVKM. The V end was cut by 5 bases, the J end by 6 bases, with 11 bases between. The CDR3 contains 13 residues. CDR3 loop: CASSPTLLNEQFF. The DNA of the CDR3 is TGTGCCAGCAGTCCGACACTCCTCAATGAGCAGTTCTTC.

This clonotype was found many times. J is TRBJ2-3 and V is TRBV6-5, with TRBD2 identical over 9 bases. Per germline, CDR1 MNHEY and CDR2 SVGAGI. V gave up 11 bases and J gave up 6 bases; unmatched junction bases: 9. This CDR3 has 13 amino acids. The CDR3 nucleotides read TGTGCCTCGAGGCGCGGGGGGGGTGATACGCAGTATTTT. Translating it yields CASRRGGGDTQYF.

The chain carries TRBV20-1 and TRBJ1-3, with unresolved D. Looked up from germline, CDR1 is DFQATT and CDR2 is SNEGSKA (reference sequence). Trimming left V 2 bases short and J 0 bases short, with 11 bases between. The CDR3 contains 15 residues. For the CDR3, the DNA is TGCAGTGCTAGACCTCCTTGGGGCTCTGGAAACACCATATATTTT. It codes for CSARPPWGSGNTIYF.

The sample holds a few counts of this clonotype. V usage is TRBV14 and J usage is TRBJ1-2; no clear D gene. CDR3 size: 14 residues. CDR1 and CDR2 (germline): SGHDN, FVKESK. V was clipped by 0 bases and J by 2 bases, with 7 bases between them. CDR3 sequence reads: CASSQEAVNYGYTF. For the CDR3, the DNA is TGTGCCAGCAGCCAAGAAGCAGTGAACTATGGCTACACCTTC.

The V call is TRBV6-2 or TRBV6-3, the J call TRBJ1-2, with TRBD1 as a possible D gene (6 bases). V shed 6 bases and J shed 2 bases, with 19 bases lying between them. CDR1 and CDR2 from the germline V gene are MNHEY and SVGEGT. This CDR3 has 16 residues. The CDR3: CASSQSGQRSNYGYTF. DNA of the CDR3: TGTGCCAGCAGCCAAAGTGGACAGCGATCAAACTATGGCTACACCTTC.

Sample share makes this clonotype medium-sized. In nucleotides, the CDR3 is TGCAGTGCAAGATTGGACAGGGGCAATCAGCCCCAGCATTTT. The encoded protein is CSARLDRGNQPQHF. The chain links TRBV20-1 to TRBJ1-5; the match to TRBD1 covers 8 bases. CDR3 length: 14 residues. CDR1 and CDR2 from the germline V gene are DFQATT and SNEGSKA (reference sequence). Trimming took 6 bases from V and 2 from J; bases not matched to a gene: 6.

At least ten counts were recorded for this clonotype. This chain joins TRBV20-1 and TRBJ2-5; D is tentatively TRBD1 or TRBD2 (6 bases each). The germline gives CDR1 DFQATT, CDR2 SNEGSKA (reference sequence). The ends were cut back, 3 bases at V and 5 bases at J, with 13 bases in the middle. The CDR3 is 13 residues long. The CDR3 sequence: CSASSEGVETQYF. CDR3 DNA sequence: TGCAGTGCTAGCTCGGAGGGGGTTGAGACCCAGTACTTC.

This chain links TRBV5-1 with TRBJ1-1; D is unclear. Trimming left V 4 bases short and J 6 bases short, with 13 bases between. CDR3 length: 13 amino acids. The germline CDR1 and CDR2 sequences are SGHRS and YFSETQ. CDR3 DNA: TGCGCCAGCAGCGCGGAATTTAGGGCTGAAGCTTTCTTT. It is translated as CASSAEFRAEAFF.

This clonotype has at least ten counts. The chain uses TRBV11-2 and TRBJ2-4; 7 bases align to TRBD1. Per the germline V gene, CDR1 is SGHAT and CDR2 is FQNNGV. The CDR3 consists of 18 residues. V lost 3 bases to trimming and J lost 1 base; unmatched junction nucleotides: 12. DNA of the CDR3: TGTGCCAGCAGCTTCGACCGACAGGGTCGTGTGGCCAAAAACATTCAGTACTTC. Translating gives CASSFDRQGRVAKNIQYF.

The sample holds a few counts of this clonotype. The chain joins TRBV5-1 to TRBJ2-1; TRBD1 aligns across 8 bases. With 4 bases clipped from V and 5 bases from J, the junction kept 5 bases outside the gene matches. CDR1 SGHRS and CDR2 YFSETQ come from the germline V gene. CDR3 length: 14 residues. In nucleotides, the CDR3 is TGCGCCAGCAGCGTGGGGACAGGTAACAATGAGCAGTTCTTC. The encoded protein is CASSVGTGNNEQFF.

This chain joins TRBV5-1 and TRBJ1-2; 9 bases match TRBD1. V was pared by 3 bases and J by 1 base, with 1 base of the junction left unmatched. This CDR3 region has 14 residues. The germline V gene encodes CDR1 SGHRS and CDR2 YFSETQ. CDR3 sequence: CASSWDRDNYGYTF. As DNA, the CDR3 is TGCGCCAGCAGCTGGGACAGGGATAACTATGGCTACACCTTC.

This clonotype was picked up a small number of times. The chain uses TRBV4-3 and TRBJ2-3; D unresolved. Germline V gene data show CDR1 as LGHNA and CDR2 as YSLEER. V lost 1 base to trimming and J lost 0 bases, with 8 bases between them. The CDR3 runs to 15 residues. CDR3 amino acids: CASSQAGRSTDTQYF. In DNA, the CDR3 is TGCGCCAGCAGCCAAGCTGGTAGGAGCACAGATACGCAGTATTTT.

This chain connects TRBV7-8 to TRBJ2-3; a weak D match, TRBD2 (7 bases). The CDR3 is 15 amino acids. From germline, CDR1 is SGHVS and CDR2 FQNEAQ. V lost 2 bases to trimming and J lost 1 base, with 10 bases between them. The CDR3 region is CASSLKGGGTDTQYF. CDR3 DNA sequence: TGTGCCAGCAGCTTAAAAGGGGGGGGCACAGATACGCAGTATTTT.

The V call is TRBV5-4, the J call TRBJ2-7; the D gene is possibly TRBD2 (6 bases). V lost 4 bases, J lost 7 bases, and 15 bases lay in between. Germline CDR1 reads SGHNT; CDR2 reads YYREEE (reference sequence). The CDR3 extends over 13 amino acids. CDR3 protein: CASSRRRDGEQYF. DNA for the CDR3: TGTGCCAGCAGCCGTCGGAGGGACGGGGAGCAGTACTTC.

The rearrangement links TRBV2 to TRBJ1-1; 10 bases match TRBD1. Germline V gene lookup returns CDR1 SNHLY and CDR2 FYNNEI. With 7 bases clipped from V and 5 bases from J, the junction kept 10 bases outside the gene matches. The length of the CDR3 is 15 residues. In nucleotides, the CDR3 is TGTGCCAGCACCACTGGGACAGGGGTCATAACTGAAGCTTTCTTT. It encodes CASTTGTGVITEAFF.

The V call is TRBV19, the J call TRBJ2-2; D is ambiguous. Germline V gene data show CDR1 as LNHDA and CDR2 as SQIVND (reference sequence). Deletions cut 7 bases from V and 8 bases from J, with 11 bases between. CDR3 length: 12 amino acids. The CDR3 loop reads CASNILAGELFF. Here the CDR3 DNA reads TGTGCCAGTAACATCCTCGCGGGGGAGCTGTTTTTT.

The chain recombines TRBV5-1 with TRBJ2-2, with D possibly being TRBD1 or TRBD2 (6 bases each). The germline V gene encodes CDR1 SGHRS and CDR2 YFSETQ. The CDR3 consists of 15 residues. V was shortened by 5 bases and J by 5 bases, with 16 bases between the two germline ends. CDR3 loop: CASRPHGGNTGELFF. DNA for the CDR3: TGCGCCAGCAGGCCCCACGGGGGCAATACCGGGGAGCTGTTTTTT.

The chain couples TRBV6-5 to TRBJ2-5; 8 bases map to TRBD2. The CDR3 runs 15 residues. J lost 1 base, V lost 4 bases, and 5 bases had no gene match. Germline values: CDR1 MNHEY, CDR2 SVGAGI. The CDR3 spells CASSSTSVPQETQYF. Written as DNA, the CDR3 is TGTGCCAGCAGTTCGACTAGCGTCCCCCAAGAGACCCAGTACTTC.

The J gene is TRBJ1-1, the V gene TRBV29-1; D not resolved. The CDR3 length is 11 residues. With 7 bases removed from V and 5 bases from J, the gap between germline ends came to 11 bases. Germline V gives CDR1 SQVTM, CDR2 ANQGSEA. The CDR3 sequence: CSAALGTEAFF. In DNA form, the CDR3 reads TGCAGCGCAGCTTTGGGGACTGAAGCTTTCTTT.